This T cell receptor beta chain was retrieved from a study of shared clonotypes between healthy human individuals. Profiling relied on immunoSEQ multiplex PCR, and the TCRdb table lists in-frame clones only, not all of them. Of roughly 2.2 million clones listed, around 93% were seen once; the top ten hold about 0.41%. Germline CDR1 and CDR2: SQVTM and ANQGSEA. Trimming cost V 4 bases and J 6 bases, with 7 bases left between them. The length of the CDR3 is 10 residues. Sequencing was performed on naive CD4+ T cells from PBMCs. Specified subset: CD45RA+ positively selected. The gene calls are TRBV29-1 and TRBJ2-7; no clear D gene. This sequence was found in a man younger than 30 in good health. Some clones in this sample may be carry-over from other donors' samples. The CDR3 nucleotides read TGCAGCGTTGGGGTGGGCGAGCAGTACTTC. This sequence encodes CSVGVGEQYF.